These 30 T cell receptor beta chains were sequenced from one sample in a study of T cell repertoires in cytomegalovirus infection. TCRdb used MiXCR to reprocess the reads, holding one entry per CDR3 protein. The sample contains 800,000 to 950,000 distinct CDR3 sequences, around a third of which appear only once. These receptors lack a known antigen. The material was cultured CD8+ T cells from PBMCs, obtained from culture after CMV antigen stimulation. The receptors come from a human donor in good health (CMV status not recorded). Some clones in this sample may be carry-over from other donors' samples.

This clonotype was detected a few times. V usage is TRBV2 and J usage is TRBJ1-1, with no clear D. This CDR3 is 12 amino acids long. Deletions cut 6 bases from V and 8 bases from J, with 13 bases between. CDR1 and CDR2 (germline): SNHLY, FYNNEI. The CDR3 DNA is TGTGCCAGCAGGATGATCCGAAGCGAAGCTTTCTTT. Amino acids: CASRMIRSEAFF.

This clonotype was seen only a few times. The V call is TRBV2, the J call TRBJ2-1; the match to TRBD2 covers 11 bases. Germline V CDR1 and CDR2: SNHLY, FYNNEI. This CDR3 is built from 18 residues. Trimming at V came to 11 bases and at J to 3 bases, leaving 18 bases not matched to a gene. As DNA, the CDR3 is TGTGCCGGGAGCGGGGCTAGCGGGGGGACTACGTTCTACAATGAGCAGTTCTTC. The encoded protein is CAGSGASGGTTFYNEQFF.

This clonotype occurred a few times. The CDR3 loop reads CASYRATEAFF. The CDR3 DNA follows: TGTGCCAGTTACAGGGCTACTGAAGCTTTCTTT. The chain combines TRBV11-2 with TRBJ1-1; weak D call: TRBD1 (6 bases). Germline CDR1 reads SGHAT; CDR2 reads FQNNGV. CDR3 size: 11 residues. V lost 9 bases, J lost 5 bases, and 10 bases lay in between.

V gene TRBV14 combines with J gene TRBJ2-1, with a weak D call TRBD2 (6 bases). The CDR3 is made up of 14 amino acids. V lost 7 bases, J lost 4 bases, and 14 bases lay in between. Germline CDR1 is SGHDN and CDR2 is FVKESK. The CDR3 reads CASTGDWPYNEQFF. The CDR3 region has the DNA TGTGCCAGCACGGGGGACTGGCCTTACAATGAGCAGTTCTTC.

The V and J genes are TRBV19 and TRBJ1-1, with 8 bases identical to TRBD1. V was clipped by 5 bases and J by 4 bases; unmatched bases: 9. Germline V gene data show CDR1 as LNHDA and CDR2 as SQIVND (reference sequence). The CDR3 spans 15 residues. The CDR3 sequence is CASSARRGLVTEAFF. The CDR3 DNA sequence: TGTGCCAGTAGTGCCCGCAGGGGGCTGGTCACTGAAGCTTTCTTT. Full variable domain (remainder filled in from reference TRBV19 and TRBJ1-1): DGGITQSPKYLFRKEGQNVTLSCEQNLNHDAMYWYRQDPGQGLRLIYYSQIVNDFQKGDIAEGYSVSREKKESFPLTVTSAQKNPTAFYLCASSARRGLVTEAFFGQGTRLTVV.

This CDR3 reads CASSPLDLNNNNEQFF. The CDR3 DNA follows: TGTGCCAGCAGCCCTTTGGACCTAAACAATAACAATGAGCAGTTCTTC. The chain has TRBV6-2 or TRBV6-3 and TRBJ2-1; D uncertain. The V gene lost 6 bases and the J gene lost 5 bases, with 20 bases spanning the gap. Germline V gives CDR1 MNHEY, CDR2 SVGEGT. CDR3 size: 16 residues.

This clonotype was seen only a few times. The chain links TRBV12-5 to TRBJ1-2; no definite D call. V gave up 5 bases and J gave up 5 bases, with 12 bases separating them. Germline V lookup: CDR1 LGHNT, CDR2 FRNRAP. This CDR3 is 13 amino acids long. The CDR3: CASGGRTIYGYTF. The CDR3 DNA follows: TGTGCTAGTGGTGGCCGCACAATTTATGGCTACACCTTC.

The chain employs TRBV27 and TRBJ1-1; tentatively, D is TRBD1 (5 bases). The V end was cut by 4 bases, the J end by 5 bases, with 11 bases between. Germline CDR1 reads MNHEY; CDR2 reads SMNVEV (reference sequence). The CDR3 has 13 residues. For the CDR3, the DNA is TGTGCCAGCAGTTGGGGACTGGGGACTGAAGCTTTCTTT. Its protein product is CASSWGLGTEAFF.

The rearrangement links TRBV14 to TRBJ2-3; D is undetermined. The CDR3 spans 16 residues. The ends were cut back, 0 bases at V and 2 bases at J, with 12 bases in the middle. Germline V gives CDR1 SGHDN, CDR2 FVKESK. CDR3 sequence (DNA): TGTGCCAGCAGCCAAGATGGGCCAGATCTCACAGATACGCAGTATTTT. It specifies CASSQDGPDLTDTQYF. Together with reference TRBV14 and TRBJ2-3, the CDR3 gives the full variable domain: EAGVTQFPSHSVIEKGQTVTLRCDPISGHDNLYWYRRVMGKEIKFLLHFVKESKQDESGMPNNRFLAERTGGTYSTLKVQPAELEDSGVYFCASSQDGPDLTDTQYFGPGTRLTVL.

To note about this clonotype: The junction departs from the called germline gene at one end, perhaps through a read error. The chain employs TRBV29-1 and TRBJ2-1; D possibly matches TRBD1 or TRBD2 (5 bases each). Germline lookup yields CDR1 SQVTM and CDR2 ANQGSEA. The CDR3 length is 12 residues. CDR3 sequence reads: CSAEGVGSEQFF. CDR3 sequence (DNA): TGCAGCGCTGAAGGGGTAGGGAGCGAGCAGTTCTTC.

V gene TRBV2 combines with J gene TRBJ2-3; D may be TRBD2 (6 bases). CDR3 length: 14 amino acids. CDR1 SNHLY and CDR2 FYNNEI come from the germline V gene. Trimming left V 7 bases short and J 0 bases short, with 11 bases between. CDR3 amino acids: CASMAGTSTDTQYF. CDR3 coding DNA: TGTGCCAGCATGGCGGGAACTAGCACAGATACGCAGTATTTT.

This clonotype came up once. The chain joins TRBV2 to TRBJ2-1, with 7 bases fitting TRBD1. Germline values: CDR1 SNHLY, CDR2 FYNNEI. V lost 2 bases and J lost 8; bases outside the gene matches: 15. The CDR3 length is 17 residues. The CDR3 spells CASSEPGDSSSGDEQFF. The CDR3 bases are TGTGCCAGCAGTGAACCTGGGGACAGTTCCTCAGGGGATGAGCAGTTCTTC.

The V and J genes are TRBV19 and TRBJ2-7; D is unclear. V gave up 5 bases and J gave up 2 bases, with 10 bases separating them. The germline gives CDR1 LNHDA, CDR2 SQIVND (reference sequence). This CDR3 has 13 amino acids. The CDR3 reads CASSWKMTYEQYF. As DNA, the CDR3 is TGTGCCAGTAGTTGGAAGATGACCTACGAGCAGTACTTC.

In nucleotides, the CDR3 is TGTGCCAGCAGTCCCTCCTGGGACGGCCCCTACAATGAGCAGTTCTTC. Protein sequence: CASSPSWDGPYNEQFF. The J gene is TRBJ2-1, the V gene TRBV7-8, with D perhaps given as TRBD1 or TRBD2 (5 bases each). This CDR3 contains 16 residues. From germline, CDR1 is SGHVS and CDR2 FQNEAQ. Trimming left V 6 bases short and J 2 bases short, with 17 bases between.

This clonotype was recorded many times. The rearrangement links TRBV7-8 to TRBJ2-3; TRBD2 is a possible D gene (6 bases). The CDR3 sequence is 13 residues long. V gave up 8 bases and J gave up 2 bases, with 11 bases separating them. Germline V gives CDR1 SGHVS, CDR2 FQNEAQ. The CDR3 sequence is CASGRTITDTQYF. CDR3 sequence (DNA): TGTGCCAGCGGTCGGACTATCACAGATACGCAGTATTTT.

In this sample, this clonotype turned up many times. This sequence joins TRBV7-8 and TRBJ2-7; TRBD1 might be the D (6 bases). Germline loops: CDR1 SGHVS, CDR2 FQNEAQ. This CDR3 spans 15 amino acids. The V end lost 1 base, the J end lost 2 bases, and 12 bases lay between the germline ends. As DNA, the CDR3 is TGTGCCAGCAGCTTAGTAGAGCAGGGGCCCTACGAGCAGTACGTC. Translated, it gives CASSLVEQGPYEQYV.

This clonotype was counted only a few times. This chain's CDR3 is CASGLGGLPYEQYF. The CDR3 region has the DNA TGTGCTAGTGGTTTGGGGGGACTCCCCTACGAGCAGTACTTC. This chain joins TRBV12-5 and TRBJ2-7, with D possibly TRBD2 on 6 matching bases. This CDR3 spans 14 amino acids. CDR1 and CDR2 (germline): LGHNT, FRNRAP. The V end lost 1 base, the J end lost 2 bases, and 9 bases lay between the germline ends.

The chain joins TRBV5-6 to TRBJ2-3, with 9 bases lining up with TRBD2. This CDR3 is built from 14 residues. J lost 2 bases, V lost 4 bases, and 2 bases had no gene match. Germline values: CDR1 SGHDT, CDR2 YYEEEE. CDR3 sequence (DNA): TGTGCCAGCAGCCGCGGGAGGGCCACAGATACGCAGTATTTT. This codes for CASSRGRATDTQYF.

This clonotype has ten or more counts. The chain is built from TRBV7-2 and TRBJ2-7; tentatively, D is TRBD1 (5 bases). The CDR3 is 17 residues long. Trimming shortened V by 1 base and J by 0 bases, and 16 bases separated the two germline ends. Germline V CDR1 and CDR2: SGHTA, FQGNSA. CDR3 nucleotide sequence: TGTGCCAGCAGCTTAGGGACAAGAAAGGAAAGCTCCTACGAGCAGTACTTC. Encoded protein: CASSLGTRKESSYEQYF. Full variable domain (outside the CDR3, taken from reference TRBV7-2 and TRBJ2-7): GAGVSQSPSNKVTEKGKDVELRCDPISGHTALYWYRQSLGQGLEFLIYFQGNSAPDKSGLPSDRFSAERTGGSVSTLTIQRTQQEDSAVYLCASSLGTRKESSYEQYFGPGTRLTVT.

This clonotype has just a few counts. The CDR3: CASSFRPDRSPSTGELFF. The CDR3 coding sequence is TGCGCCAGCAGTTTCAGGCCAGATCGCTCCCCGAGCACCGGGGAGCTGTTTTTT. The chain links TRBV4-1 to TRBJ2-2; no definite D call. V was pared by 6 bases and J by 4 bases, with 24 bases between. CDR1 MGHRA and CDR2 YSYEKL come from the germline V gene. The CDR3 has 18 amino acids.

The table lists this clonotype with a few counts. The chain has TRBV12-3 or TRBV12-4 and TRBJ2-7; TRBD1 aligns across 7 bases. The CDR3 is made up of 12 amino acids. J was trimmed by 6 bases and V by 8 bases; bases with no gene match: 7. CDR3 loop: CASSSQGVEQYF. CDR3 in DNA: TGTGCCAGCTCCTCTCAGGGGGTCGAGCAGTACTTC.

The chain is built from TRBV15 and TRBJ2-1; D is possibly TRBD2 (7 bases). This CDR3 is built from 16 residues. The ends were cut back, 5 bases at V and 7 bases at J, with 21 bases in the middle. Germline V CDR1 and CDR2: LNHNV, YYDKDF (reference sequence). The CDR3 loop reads CATSSPLGGARNEQFF. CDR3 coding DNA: TGTGCCACCAGCTCGCCCCTAGGGGGGGCCAGGAATGAGCAGTTCTTC.

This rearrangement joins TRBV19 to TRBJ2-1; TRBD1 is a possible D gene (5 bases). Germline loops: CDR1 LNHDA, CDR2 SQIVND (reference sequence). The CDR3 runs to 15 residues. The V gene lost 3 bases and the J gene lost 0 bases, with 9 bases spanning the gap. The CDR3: CASSMGPSSYNEQFF. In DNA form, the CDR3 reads TGTGCCAGTAGTATGGGGCCTTCCTCCTACAATGAGCAGTTCTTC.

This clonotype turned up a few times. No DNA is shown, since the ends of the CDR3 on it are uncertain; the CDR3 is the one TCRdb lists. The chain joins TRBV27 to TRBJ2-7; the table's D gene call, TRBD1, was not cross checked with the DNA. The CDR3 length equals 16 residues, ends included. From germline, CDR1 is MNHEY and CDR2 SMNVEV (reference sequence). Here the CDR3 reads CASSFGAGGASFEQYF.

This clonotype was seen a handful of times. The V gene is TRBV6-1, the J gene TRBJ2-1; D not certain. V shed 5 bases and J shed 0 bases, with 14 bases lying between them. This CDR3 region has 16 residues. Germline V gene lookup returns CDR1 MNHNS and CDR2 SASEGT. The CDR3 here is CASSTSFGSSYNEQFF. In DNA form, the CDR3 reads TGTGCCAGCAGTACCTCGTTTGGTAGCTCCTACAATGAGCAGTTCTTC.

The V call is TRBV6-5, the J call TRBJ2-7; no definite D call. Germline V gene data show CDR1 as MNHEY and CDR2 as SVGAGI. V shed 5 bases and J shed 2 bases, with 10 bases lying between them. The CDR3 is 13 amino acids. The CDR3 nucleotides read TGTGCCAGCAGTCCCTCAGCTCCCTACGAGCAGTACTTC. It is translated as CASSPSAPYEQYF.

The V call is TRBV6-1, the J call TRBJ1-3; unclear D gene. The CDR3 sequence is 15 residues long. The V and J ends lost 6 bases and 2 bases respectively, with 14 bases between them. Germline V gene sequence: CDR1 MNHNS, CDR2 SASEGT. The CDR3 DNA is TGTGCCAGCAGACACGAGGGAGTACCTGGAAACACCATATATTTT. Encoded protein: CASRHEGVPGNTIYF.

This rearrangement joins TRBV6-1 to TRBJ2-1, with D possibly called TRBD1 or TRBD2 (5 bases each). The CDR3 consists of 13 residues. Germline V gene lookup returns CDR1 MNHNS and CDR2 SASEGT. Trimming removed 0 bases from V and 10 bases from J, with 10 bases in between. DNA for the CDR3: TGTGCCAGCAGTGAAGCCGACTACAGGGAGCAGTTCTTC. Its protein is CASSEADYREQFF.

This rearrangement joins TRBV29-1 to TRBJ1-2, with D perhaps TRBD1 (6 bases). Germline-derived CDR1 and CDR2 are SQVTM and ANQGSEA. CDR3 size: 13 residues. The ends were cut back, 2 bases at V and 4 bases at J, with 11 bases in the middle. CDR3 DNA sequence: TGCAGCGTTGAAAGGACAGCCCTCTATGGCTACACCTTC. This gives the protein CSVERTALYGYTF.

CDR3 sequence: CASSQRTGGAGNEQFF. The CDR3, as DNA: TGCGCCAGCAGCCAACGTACGGGGGGCGCAGGGAATGAGCAGTTCTTC. V is TRBV4-3 and J is TRBJ2-1, with TRBD2 as a possible D gene (7 bases). CDR1 is LGHNA, CDR2 YSLEER, per germline. The CDR3 is 16 residues long. Deletions cut 2 bases from V and 7 bases from J, with 18 bases between.